The 11 T cell receptor beta chains reported below all come from one sample, sequenced in a study of T cell therapy after organ transplantation. These receptors' antigens are unknown. The protocol was immunoSEQ multiplex PCR, while the TCRdb copy is restricted to in-frame clones and leaves out a portion. The sample yields about 48,000 clones, less than 95% seen once. The sequenced sample was CD8+ T cells from blood, obtained before autologous CMV-specific T cell therapy. These receptors were collected from a human patient who had received a solid organ transplant and had CMV disease.

This clone was recorded once. The gene calls are TRBV19 and TRBJ1-1; D not resolved. The germline V gene encodes CDR1 LNHDA and CDR2 SQIVND (reference sequence). With 0 bases removed from V and 2 bases from J, the gap between germline ends came to 7 bases. This CDR3 is built from 14 residues. The CDR3 DNA is TGTGCCAGTAGTATAGAACCGGGTAACACTGAAGCTTTCTTT. Amino acid sequence: CASSIEPGNTEAFF.

The CDR3 sequence is CSAPLWGYEQFF. For the CDR3, the DNA is TGCAGCGCCCCTCTTTGGGGCTATGAGCAGTTCTTC. The chain has TRBV29-1 and TRBJ2-1; perhaps TRBD1 as D (5 bases). CDR1 and CDR2 from the germline V gene are SQVTM and ANQGSEA. This CDR3 region has 12 residues. V was clipped by 7 bases and J by 8 bases, with 15 bases between them.

This chain links TRBV27 with TRBJ1-5; 8 bases agree with TRBD1. V trimming: 5 bases; J trimming: 2 bases; junction bases outside the gene matches: 8. The germline V gene has CDR1 MNHEY and CDR2 SMNVEV (reference sequence). The CDR3 sequence is 16 residues long. CDR3 coding DNA: TGTGCCAGCAGTCCCTCGACAGGGGAGCGCAATCAGCCCCAGCATTTT. This codes for CASSPSTGERNQPQHF.

J is TRBJ2-7 and V is TRBV10-2, with 9 bases lining up with TRBD1. Losses at the gene ends were 6 bases for V and 1 base for J; bases not matched to a gene: 7. The CDR3 runs 15 residues. Germline V lookup: CDR1 WSHSY, CDR2 SAAADI. Written as DNA, the CDR3 is TGCGCCAGCAGCGGGGTAGGGACAGGGTCCTACGAGCAGTACTTC. Encoded protein: CASSGVGTGSYEQYF.

A remark on this clone: Other nucleotide sequences in the sample specify the same CDR3. The chain joins TRBV27 to TRBJ1-6; D is undetermined. The CDR3 contains 13 residues. Germline CDR1 reads MNHEY; CDR2 reads SMNVEV (reference sequence). Trimming stripped 0 bases from V and 7 bases from J, with 4 bases between. CDR3 coding DNA: TGTGCCAGCAGTTTATCGGGAAATTCACCCCTCCACTTT. This gives the protein CASSLSGNSPLHF.

This clone was observed a handful of times. The CDR3 region is CASSLGQGGDQPQHF. CDR3 bases: TGCGCCAGCAGCCTCGGACAGGGTGGGGATCAGCCCCAGCATTTT. The chain uses TRBV5-1 and TRBJ1-5, with 8 bases aligning to TRBD1. The V gene end was trimmed by 4 bases and the J gene end by 5 bases; junction bases not matched to a gene: 8. CDR3 length: 15 amino acids. Germline V lookup: CDR1 SGHRS, CDR2 YFSETQ.

The chain links TRBV5-4 to TRBJ2-2, with 9 bases that match TRBD1. The CDR3 loop spans 13 amino acids. Germline CDR1 reads SGHNT; CDR2 reads YYREEE (reference sequence). Unmatched junction bases numbered 0, after V lost 3 bases and J lost 6 bases. DNA for the CDR3: TGTGCCAGCAGCTGGACAGGGGCCGGGGAGCTGTTTTTT. It encodes CASSWTGAGELFF.

The V call is TRBV5-6, the J call TRBJ1-1, with 8 positions matching TRBD1. V dropped 0 bases and J dropped 7; count of bases not matched to a gene: 14. CDR1 and CDR2 from the germline V gene are SGHDT and YYEEEE. This CDR3 is built from 17 residues. CDR3 bases: TGTGCCAGCAGCTTGGGCGACAGGGGCAACAAAGAGGGTGAAGCTTTCTTT. As protein: CASSLGDRGNKEGEAFF.

The V gene is TRBV27, the J gene TRBJ2-5, with D perhaps matching TRBD1 (6 bases). The CDR3 totals 17 residues. V lost 1 base to trimming and J lost 1 base, with 16 bases between them. Per the germline V gene, CDR1 is MNHEY and CDR2 is SMNVEV (reference sequence). The CDR3 is CASSLYQGADSQETQYF. Here the CDR3 DNA reads TGTGCCAGCAGTTTATACCAGGGCGCGGACAGCCAAGAGACCCAGTACTTC.

V is TRBV12-5 and J is TRBJ2-2; a weak D match, TRBD1 (5 bases). With 6 bases removed from V and 6 bases from J, the gap between germline ends came to 20 bases. CDR3 size: 16 residues. Germline values: CDR1 LGHNT, CDR2 FRNRAP. CDR3 in DNA: TGTGCTAGTGGACCACTTGGGGCAGGGCCGGCCGGGGAGCTGTTTTTT. Its protein product is CASGPLGAGPAGELFF. Supplemented by reference TRBV12-5 and TRBJ2-2, the full variable domain reads DARVTQTPRHKVTEMGQEVTMRCQPILGHNTVFWYRQTMMQGLELLAYFRNRAPLDDSGMPKDRFSAEMPDATLATLKIQPSEPRDSAVYFCASGPLGAGPAGELFFGEGSRLTVL.

The J gene is TRBJ1-5, the V gene TRBV27; D may be TRBD1 (6 bases). The CDR3 loop spans 15 amino acids. Germline CDR1 is MNHEY and CDR2 is SMNVEV (reference sequence). The germline V and J ends were trimmed by 6 bases and 0 bases, with 12 bases remaining between them. CDR3 protein: CASRAGTYSNQPQHF. The CDR3 DNA reads as TGTGCCAGCAGAGCCGGGACATATAGCAATCAGCCCCAGCATTTT.